This entry concerns a single T cell receptor beta chain. Antigen specificity is unknown. All donors qualified as healthy HIV-negative adults and had experienced no recent acute infections or vaccinations. This entry is derived from a study of shared clonotypes between healthy human individuals. Produced via immunoSEQ multiplex PCR; TCRdb's table is partial and in-frame only. The repertoire holds 600,000 to 750,000 clones, with about 90% as singletons. Study findings and constraints: All-four-donor shared clonotypes had higher generation probabilities than non-shared clonotypes did. In the sorted subsets, rarefaction showed sequencing was incomplete despite large depth.

Germline V gives CDR1 MNHEY, CDR2 SMNVEV (reference sequence). Trimming left V 7 bases short and J 10 bases short, with 11 bases between. The CDR3 has 11 amino acids. Sequencing was done on a sample of memory CD8+ T cells from PBMCs. Subset described: CD45RO+ cells pooled with CCR7-negative TemRA cells. This chain links TRBV27 with TRBJ2-1; no clear D. The TCR was taken from a man younger than 30 in good health. Some clones in this sample may be carry-over from other donors' samples. The CDR3 coding sequence is TGTGCCAGCAAACACGTGGGGGAGCAGTTCTTC. Encoded protein: CASKHVGEQFF.